This TCR beta chain appears in the sequencing data of a study of shared clonotypes between healthy human individuals. Broader study findings: Relative to memory subsets, naive subsets generally showed larger estimated richness.

Concerning this clone: The antigen is unknown.

This CDR3 has 17 amino acids. Germline values: CDR1 MGHRA, CDR2 YSYEKL. With 2 bases clipped from V and 4 bases from J, the junction kept 14 bases outside the gene matches. TCRdb's table, derived via immunoSEQ multiplex PCR, lists solely in-frame clones and lacks some. This sample yields roughly 1,500,000 clones, of which about 98.5% are seen a single time; over 0.3% belongs to the top ten. Sample: naive CD4+ T cells sorted from blood. Subset defined: CD45RA+ positively selected. This TCR was sampled from a man under 40 in good health. J is TRBJ2-7 and V is TRBV4-1; TRBD2 agrees at 7 bases. The CDR3 sequence is CASSQMDLGGTKYEQYF. Written as DNA, the CDR3 is TGCGCCAGCAGCCAAATGGACCTTGGCGGGACTAAGTACGAGCAGTACTTC.